These T cell receptor beta chains were read from a single sample in a study of blood T cell repertoires in COVID-19. Here immunoSEQ multiplex PCR was the method, and the copy in TCRdb shows in-frame clones only, minus some. The table includes 150,000 to 200,000 clones, 70% to 80% detected once. The specimen was PBMCs or T cells enriched from blood (not recorded which). The receptors shown here come from a woman aged 50 to 65 who had recovered from COVID-19. The CDR3 runs from the conserved cysteine through the conserved F or W. A D gene is named only where the DNA matches it firmly. Expanded clones get a size class; other rows say once, few or many, or leave the size out.

d_gene,j_gene,v_gene,abundance,CDR3aa,CDR3nt
TRBD1,TRBJ1-2,TRBV5-1,.,CASSLGQGDGYTF,TGCGCCAGCAGCTTGGGACAGGGGGATGGCTACACCTTC
.,TRBJ1-2,TRBV28,few,CASSYSQGLSYGYTF,TGTGCCAGCAGCTATTCACAGGGTTTAAGCTATGGCTACACCTTC
.,TRBJ1-1,TRBV27,.,CASSPSWTGNTEAFF,TGTGCCAGCAGTCCGTCCTGGACGGGAAACACTGAAGCTTTCTTT
TRBD2,TRBJ2-4,TRBV9,.,CASSPQAGEGNIQYF,TGTGCCAGCAGCCCTCAAGCGGGAGAGGGCAACATTCAGTACTTC
TRBD2,TRBJ2-5,TRBV6-4,.,CASSLTSGSRAETQYF,TGTGCCAGCAGTTTGACTAGCGGGAGTCGTGCAGAGACCCAGTACTTC
.,TRBJ2-1,TRBV28,.,CASRGVGGGPSYNEQFF,TGTGCCAGCAGGGGGGTAGGGGGAGGGCCCTCCTACAATGAGCAGTTCTTC
TRBD1,TRBJ2-7,TRBV30,.,CAWRKQGASSYEQYF,TGTGCCTGGCGGAAACAGGGGGCGAGCTCCTACGAGCAGTACTTC
TRBD2,TRBJ2-5,TRBV4-3,.,CASSQDWTSSETQYF,TGCGCCAGCAGCCAAGATTGGACTAGCTCGGAGACCCAGTACTTC
.,TRBJ1-2,TRBV28,.,CASSFAREPGLTNYGYTF,TGTGCCAGCAGTTTCGCCCGAGAACCAGGATTAACTAACTATGGCTACACCTTC
.,TRBJ1-1,TRBV29-1,.,CSSSGQWNTEAFF,TGCAGCTCTTCAGGGCAGTGGAACACTGAAGCTTTCTTT
TRBD2,TRBJ2-2,TRBV10-1,few,CASRPGTSGTGELFF,TGCGCCAGCAGGCCCGGGACTAGCGGAACCGGGGAGCTGTTTTTT
TRBD1,TRBJ2-1,TRBV7-8,.,CASTDRVGQGNEQFF,TGTGCCAGCACCGACAGAGTGGGACAGGGCAATGAGCAGTTCTTC
.,TRBJ1-1,TRBV5-4,.,CASSVQGNEAFF,TGTGCCAGCAGCGTCCAGGGTAATGAAGCTTTCTTT
.,TRBJ2-3,TRBV18,.,CASSPLAGLTDTQYF,TGTGCCAGCTCACCACTGGCAGGGCTCACAGATACGCAGTATTTT
.,TRBJ1-1,TRBV7-9,.,CASSPPGGSGYTEAFF,TGTGCCAGCAGCCCGCCCGGGGGGTCGGGGTACACTGAAGCTTTCTTT
TRBD2,TRBJ2-3,TRBV13,few,CASSSLPGTRGSDTQYF,TGTGCCAGCAGCTCGCTCCCCGGGACTAGAGGATCAGATACGCAGTATTTT
.,TRBJ2-1,TRBV19,.,CASSLAQVYNEQFF,TGTGCCAGTAGTTTGGCACAAGTCTACAATGAGCAGTTCTTC
.,TRBJ2-5,TRBV28,.,CASSLQGDQYF,TGTGCCAGCAGTTTACAGGGTGACCAGTACTTC
.,TRBJ1-2,TRBV28,.,CASSVDNSYGYTF,TGTGCCAGCAGTGTCGACAACTCTTATGGCTACACCTTC
.,TRBJ2-1,TRBV5-4,.,CASSLWAGVEQFF,TGTGCCAGCAGCTTGTGGGCAGGGGTTGAGCAGTTCTTC
.,TRBJ1-4,TRBV5-1,once,CASSLDRVKLFF,TGCGCCAGCAGCTTGGATCGGGTAAAACTGTTTTTT
.,TRBJ1-2,TRBV27,.,CASSSLAGGGYGYTF,TGTGCCAGCAGTTCCCTGGCGGGGGGGGGATATGGCTACACCTTC
TRBD1,TRBJ1-1,TRBV12-3/TRBV12-4,.,CASSLGTGTAFF,TGTGCCAGCAGTTTAGGGACAGGGACCGCTTTCTTT
.,TRBJ2-1,TRBV19,.,CASKSGWINEQFF,TGTGCCAGTAAGTCAGGGTGGATCAATGAGCAGTTCTTC
TRBD2,TRBJ2-1,TRBV13,.,CASSSPLAGGLNEQFF,TGTGCCAGCAGCTCACCTCTAGCGGGAGGGCTCAACGAGCAGTTCTTC
TRBD1,TRBJ2-5,TRBV10-3,.,CAISERGTGGRETQYF,TGTGCCATCAGTGAGAGGGGGACAGGGGGCCGGGAGACCCAGTACTTC
TRBD2,TRBJ2-7,TRBV10-2,.,CASGTSGRLYEQYF,TGCGCCAGCGGGACTAGCGGGAGGCTATACGAGCAGTACTTC
.,TRBJ2-2,TRBV14,few,CASSQGAKGELFF,TGTGCCAGCAGCCAAGGTGCTAAGGGGGAGCTGTTTTTT
TRBD1,TRBJ1-4,TRBV4-3,few,CASSQARQGAEKLFF,TGCGCCAGCAGCCAAGCGAGACAGGGGGCTGAAAAACTGTTTTTT
TRBD1,TRBJ1-1,TRBV6-5,.,CASSYGTAMNTEAFF,TGTGCCAGCAGTTACGGGACAGCTATGAACACTGAAGCTTTCTTT
TRBD2,TRBJ2-5,TRBV7-9,once,CALAGIKETQYF,TGTGCTCTAGCGGGGATAAAAGAGACCCAGTACTTC
.,TRBJ1-2,TRBV29-1,.,CSVGQGIGYGYTF,TGCAGCGTGGGCCAGGGTATCGGCTATGGCTACACCTTC
TRBD2,TRBJ2-5,TRBV19,.,CASSPQREGETQYF,TGTGCCAGTAGTCCACAGCGGGAGGGGGAGACCCAGTACTTC
TRBD1,TRBJ2-3,TRBV18,.,CASSPPGTVADTQYF,TGTGCCAGCTCACCACCGGGGACAGTAGCGGATACGCAGTATTTT
TRBD1,TRBJ1-1,TRBV18,.,CASSPGQRNTEAFF,TGTGCCAGCTCACCGGGACAGCGAAACACTGAAGCTTTCTTT
.,TRBJ1-2,TRBV27,few,CASSLLGARGYTF,TGTGCCAGCAGTTTACTGGGGGCACGTGGCTACACCTTC
.,TRBJ1-6,TRBV28,.,CASSTRTDNSPLHF,TGTGCCAGCAGTACCCGGACAGATAATTCACCCCTCCACTTT
TRBD2,TRBJ2-7,TRBV27,.,CASSLRREGPYEQYF,TGTGCCAGCAGTTTACGGCGGGAGGGCCCGTACGAGCAGTACTTC
.,TRBJ2-7,TRBV6-5,.,CASSLRAGLYEQYF,TGTGCCAGTTCCCTTAGGGCGGGTCTCTACGAGCAGTACTTC
.,TRBJ1-2,TRBV4-3,.,CASSRTGGDLYGYTF,TGCGCCAGCAGCCGTACCGGGGGGGATCTATATGGCTACACCTTC
.,TRBJ2-1,TRBV7-3,.,CASSLTSYNEQFF,TGTGCCAGCAGCTTAACCAGCTACAATGAGCAGTTCTTC
.,TRBJ1-6,TRBV18,.,CASSPRQEIASPLHF,TGTGCCAGCTCACCAAGACAGGAGATTGCCTCACCCCTCCACTTT
.,TRBJ2-1,TRBV3-1/TRBV3-2,.,CASSQDWREQFF,TGTGCCAGCAGCCAAGATTGGCGGGAGCAGTTCTTC
TRBD2,TRBJ2-3,TRBV3-1/TRBV3-2,.,CASRTTSGRTDTQYF,TGTGCCAGCAGAACGACTAGCGGGAGAACAGATACGCAGTATTTT
TRBD2,TRBJ2-7,TRBV6-5,few,CASQTGRGTHEQYF,TGTGCCAGCCAAACCGGGAGGGGGACCCACGAGCAGTACTTC
.,TRBJ2-1,TRBV9,.,CASSLGIAAYNEQFF,TGTGCCAGCAGCCTTGGAATAGCGGCCTACAATGAGCAGTTCTTC
TRBD2,TRBJ2-1,TRBV7-8,.,CASRSGLAGDHNEQFF,TGTGCCAGCAGGTCGGGACTAGCGGGAGATCACAATGAGCAGTTCTTC
TRBD1,TRBJ2-5,TRBV10-3,.,CAIRRDSQETQYF,TGTGCCATCAGACGGGACAGCCAAGAGACCCAGTACTTC
.,TRBJ2-3,TRBV11-2,.,CASSLDLLGGTDTQYF,TGTGCCAGCAGCTTAGATCTCCTAGGTGGCACAGATACGCAGTATTTT
TRBD2,TRBJ2-3,TRBV6-5,.,CASSYAGGGTDTQYF,TGTGCCAGCAGTTACGCGGGAGGGGGCACAGATACGCAGTATTTT
TRBD1,TRBJ2-7,TRBV6-6,.,CASSTPGTGGSYEQYF,TGTGCCAGCAGCACCCCCGGGACAGGGGGGTCCTACGAGCAGTACTTC
.,TRBJ1-6,TRBV30,.,CAWSGEQGYNSPLHF,TGTGCCTGGAGCGGGGAACAGGGATATAATTCACCCCTCCACTTT
.,TRBJ1-2,TRBV6-5,.,CASTTGLNYGYTF,TGTGCCAGCACTACGGGGTTGAACTATGGCTACACCTTC
.,TRBJ1-2,TRBV7-2,many,CASSSVFNYGYTF,TGTGCCAGCAGCTCCGTGTTTAACTATGGCTACACCTTC
TRBD2,TRBJ2-3,TRBV6-5,.,CASASSGPLNTQYF,TGTGCCAGCGCCTCTAGCGGGCCTCTTAATACGCAGTATTTT
TRBD2,TRBJ2-7,TRBV9,.,CASSPGTSGYEQYF,TGTGCCAGCAGCCCCGGGACTAGCGGCTACGAGCAGTACTTC
TRBD1,TRBJ1-2,TRBV2,.,CASSGPGTGHGYTF,TGTGCCAGCAGTGGACCCGGGACAGGGCATGGCTACACCTTC
.,TRBJ1-2,TRBV30,few,CAWSVLGGGNYGYTF,TGTGCCTGGAGTGTACTTGGGGGCGGAAACTATGGCTACACCTTC